This T cell receptor beta chain appears in the sequencing data of a study of cytomegalovirus exposure and HLA in healthy donors (dated by TCRdb to about 2017). About the study as a whole: An earlier analysis of around 600 of the donors reported 250 to 300 Gb of sequence data and some 100 million unique TCR beta sequences from roughly 200 million T cells. An earlier analysis of approximately 580 of the donors used high-throughput TCR beta sequencing to judge whether each TCR beta V gene segment behaved as functional or pseudogenic. Roughly five DR-DQ haplotypes were handled as single units for association and clustering, since linkage in the cohort was strong. Both class I and class II loci were covered by HLA typing, at four-digit resolution. Every discovery cohort repertoire had been produced on one sequencing platform. In a later genetic analysis, genome-wide SNP genotypes for about 55% of the roughly 700 donors were used, and that subset was treated as a discovery cohort. Typing coverage differed by locus: A, B, C, DRB1 and DQB1 were typed in roughly 629-630 donors, DQA1 in around 500, DPA1 in 600 to 610, and DPB1 in just under 480. Of the roughly 400 genotyped donors, 81% fell in the genetic ancestry cluster associated with self-reported Caucasian donors. Using immunosequencing, the study profiled T cell repertoires from about 620 subjects and related those repertoires to cytomegalovirus serostatus. To predict cytomegalovirus infection status, the study brought together high-throughput TCR immunosequencing, statistical association of individual TCRs with disease status, and machine learning. Among roughly 400 genotyped donors of the cohort, an average of approximately 240,000 unique TCR beta nucleotide sequences were sequenced per donor, around 20% of them non-productive. A later analysis re-analyzed previously published TCR beta repertoires from approximately 700 donors and added high-resolution HLA genotyping to study TCR occurrence patterns. Roughly 300 gigabases of sequencing data and around 80 million unique TCR sequences made up an early release that covered some 640 HLA-typed donors. Alongside the repertoire data, information on donor age, sex, ethnicity and CMV serostatus was compiled. The later analysis used no new phenotypic data to find candidate immune exposures, relying instead on TCR beta sequences and their occurrence across donors. The study aimed to test whether signatures of past pathogen exposure could be identified by cataloging public T cell receptors. Along with the approximately 600-subject first cohort, a separate validation cohort of over 90 different subjects was used. Here is what the overall study found, with its caveats: Cytomegalovirus status was reported to be diagnosed by the classifier with high specificity and sensitivity in both the original and validation cohorts. The authors suggested that the approach could potentially be extended to other disease states and immunological phenotypes. When HLA alleles, especially DR and DQ, strongly co-occurred, TCR associations were difficult to assign to individual alleles. In a later analysis, the rate of TCR association differed among HLA loci, with DRB1 alleles having the most associated TCRs and HLA-C alleles having the fewest. In an earlier analysis of roughly 500 of the donors, most TCR beta V segments appeared in productive rearrangements about 87% or about 30% of the time, broadly matching IMGT annotations. In a later analysis, HLA-associated TCR beta chains showed more clonal expansion and lower generation probabilities than non-associated chains that were equally common. The study gave a list of roughly 150 TCR beta chains associated with cytomegalovirus. Fewer than 20 rarely observed V segments, including chromosome 9 orphons, were excluded from the earlier analysis of a few hundred of the donors because counts were too low. While some public TCRs were present in many individuals, most TCR sequences turned up only very rarely across donors. A further reported finding was that TCR beta sequences accurately predicted the HLA-A and HLA-B alleles for most subjects in the first cohort. In vitro tests confirmed that three of the cytomegalovirus-associated TCR beta chains recognize cytomegalovirus antigens. According to a later analysis, parvovirus B19, influenza, CMV and Epstein-Barr virus appeared linked to several top co-occurrence clusters. In a later analysis, 15,000 to 20,000 TCR beta sequences were associated with specific HLA alleles at a false discovery rate of 0.05. Some IMGT-functional V segments, including TRBV6-2 and TRBV6-3, could not be told apart with the 87-base-pair reads, so those segments were excluded. Linkage disequilibrium might explain the correlated functional status among segregating V segments, but an unknown experimental factor could not be ruled out. V-gene and J-gene trimming of TCR beta chains was associated with a missense DCLRE1C variant in a later genetic analysis, and the association was replicated in an independent cohort. In a later genetic analysis, fewer N-insertions in productive TCRs were reported among donors in an Asian-associated ancestry cluster than the approximately 710-donor mean. Because HLA typing was missing for some donors at each locus, association tests included only the typed subset. CMV serostatus was the only immune exposure information available for the cohort. A cluster of highly shared sequence variants was judged likely to be a technical artifact of the sequencing pipeline. Only TCR beta chains were sequenced in this cohort, and the absence of alpha or paired-chain data limited detectable features. A later analysis found that most CMV-associated TCR beta chains appeared HLA-restricted, with HLA associations seemingly driven largely by CMV exposure. Presence/absence analyses assumed roughly uniform sequencing depth across donors, an assumption that may not hold.

The cohort comprised some 730 healthy bone marrow donors. All cohort members were sampled while nominally healthy, although unrecorded immune exposures were likely present. The donor was CMV seronegative and was included in the group of hundreds of seronegative cohort members. A peripheral blood sample was provided by each donor, and peripheral blood mononuclear cells were used for TCR beta sequencing. The Qiagen DNeasy Blood Extraction Kit was used to extract genomic DNA from the blood cell samples. Worth noting for this clone: The clone's antigen remains unknown. The record has no base qualities; no much larger clone is one base away.

Library preparation employed the immunoSEQ multiplex PCR assay. A mixture of 60 forward primers for TCR Vbeta segments and 13 reverse primers for TCR Jbeta segments was used in the multiplex PCR. The CDR3 region of rearranged TCR beta genes was amplified from genomic DNA by a multiplex PCR assay. The Illumina HiSeq System was used to sequence the amplified TCR beta libraries as 87-base-pair reads. For the original study's pipeline: A later analysis counted about 80 million unique TCR beta chains across the 690 or so repertoires, and approximately 11 million of these chains were shared by at least two donors. To remove PCR and sequencing errors, raw reads were error-corrected and collapsed into unique sequences using a nearest-neighbor algorithm that merged closely related sequences. V, D and J gene segments were assigned by aligning CDR3 sequences to IMGT reference sequences. Each retained sequence needed at least a six-nucleotide match to both a V gene segment and a J gene segment. A rearrangement was called productive if the CDR3 had no stop codons and remained in frame with V and J, and every other rearrangement was called non-productive. CDR3 was defined according to IMGT convention as the region running from the second conserved V-encoded cysteine to the conserved J-encoded phenylalanine. The earlier analysis of about 500 of the donors excluded sequences that lacked an unambiguous match to a single V gene segment. In an earlier analysis of some 590 of the donors, V segments were called functional above 56.7% productive rearrangements and were called segregating when the between-donor standard deviation exceeded 5%. To diagnose cytomegalovirus status from the catalog of TCR beta chain sequences, a statistical classification framework was built. In a later analysis, TCR nucleotide sequences were compared against IMGT/GENE-DB human TR gene sequences so that V and J genes could be assigned. A later analysis assigned CDR3 sequences and most-parsimonious VDJ recombination scenarios with the TCRdist pipeline. A later analysis defined each TCR beta chain by its CDR3 amino acid sequence plus V-gene family, and excluded reads lacking a unique V-gene family. In a later analysis, nearly 600 highly shared, low-generation-probability nucleotide sequences were removed to address suspected cross-contamination and a sequencing artifact. In a later analysis, a clonal expansion index for each public chain was calculated from normalized within-repertoire ranks of inferred template counts. In a later analysis, generation probabilities were computed with a VDJ recombination model fitted to out-of-frame rearrangements, and the resulting probabilities were checked against IGoR. In a later analysis, hypergeometric tests were used to score TCR-TCR, TCR-HLA and TCR-CMV co-occurrence, with a repertoire-size bias correction applied to TCR pairs. To estimate false discovery rates, a later analysis permuted the HLA or CMV assignments 20 times. In a later analysis, co-occurring TCRs were grouped using DBSCAN, and TCRdist sequence similarity was added for clustering within HLA-allele-positive subsets. Repertoires with fewer than 30,000 or more than 120,000 public chains were left out of co-occurrence clustering, as were about five repertoires with anomalous nucleotide sharing. The source is immuneACCESS, and TCRdb retained only in-frame sequences with V and J called. Part of the clones is not carried over; for the studies checked, unresolved V genes explain less than half of this, and the remainder is unexplained. For V, J and clone size, that table is used; D and trimming come from the DNA. Counted in this sample were some 140,000 clones; 60% to 80% of them appeared once. The biggest ten clones account for over 0.8% of the sample.

The CDR3, cysteine through phenylalanine, is 14 amino acids long. Kept here is only the CDR3 DNA, which spans 42 bases and is read in frame from base 1. V lost 1 base and J lost 5 bases; the stretch between them is 12 bases long. CDR1 SGHVS and CDR2 FNYEAQ are derived from the germline V gene. The sequence came from an older woman in good health and CMV-seronegative. Recombination connected TRBV7-6 to TRBJ2-7; tentative D gene TRBD1, with 5 bases matching. Sample: PBMCs. The sequenced DNA: TGTGCCAGCAGCTTAGGGGCAGGGATCAACGAGCAGTACTTC. Translated, this is CASSLGAGINEQYF.